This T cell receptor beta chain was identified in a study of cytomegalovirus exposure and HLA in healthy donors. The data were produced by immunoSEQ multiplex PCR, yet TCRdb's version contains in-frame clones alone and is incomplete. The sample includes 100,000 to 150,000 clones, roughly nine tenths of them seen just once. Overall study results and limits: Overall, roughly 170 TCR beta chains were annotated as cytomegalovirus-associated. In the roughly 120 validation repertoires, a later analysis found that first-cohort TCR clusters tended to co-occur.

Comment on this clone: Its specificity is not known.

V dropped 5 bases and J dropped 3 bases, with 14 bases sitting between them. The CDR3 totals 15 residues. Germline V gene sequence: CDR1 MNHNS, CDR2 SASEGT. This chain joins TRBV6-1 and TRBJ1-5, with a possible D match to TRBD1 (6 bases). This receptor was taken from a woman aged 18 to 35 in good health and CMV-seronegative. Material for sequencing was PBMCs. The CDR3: CASSIYRELNQPQHF. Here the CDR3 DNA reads TGTGCCAGCAGTATCTACAGGGAACTCAATCAGCCCCAGCATTTT.